This TCR beta chain originates from a study of regulatory T cells in long-lasting Graves disease. Overall study context: Less than 3 months of antithyroid drugs had been taken by newly diagnosed Graves' patients. Overall study results and limits: Clonotypes that were public and shared totalled fewer than 3,500 in persistent patients versus 966 in new patients.

This CDR3 region has 13 residues. V was clipped by 5 bases and J by 0 bases, with 7 bases between them. CDR1 and CDR2 (germline): SGHTA, FQGTGA. Sequencing libraries for TCR beta were prepared with iRepertoire HTBI primers and Arm-PCR of CDR3 regions. From the multiplex PCR reads, TCRdb called clonotypes with MiXCR, one entry per CDR3 protein. The sample contains 620,000 or so distinct CDR3 sequences, roughly 16% of which appear only once. As for this clonotype: Its specificity is not known.

Time point here: newly diagnosed GD, antithyroid drugs for less than 3 months. Following extraction of RNA from PBMCs, that RNA was used to make the TCR library. Guidelines of the American Thyroid Association were used to diagnose Graves' disease. Patients hailed from an endocrinology department in Xi'an, China. This sample also appeared in a second study, on T cells in Graves' hyperthyroidism and ophthalmopathy.

The chain uses TRBV7-3 and TRBJ2-5; maybe TRBD1 (6 bases). The sequence was obtained from a woman in her 30s with Graves disease. The sample here was peripheral blood mononuclear cells (PBMCs), taken at new diagnosis, from a patient treated with antithyroid drugs. The CDR3 nucleotides are TGTGCCAGCAGCCGACAGGACCAAGAGACCCAGTACTTC. Protein product: CASSRQDQETQYF.